The clone carrying this T cell receptor (beta chain) has only a few counts. The antigen remains undetermined. TCRdb used MiXCR to reprocess the RT-PCR reads, holding one entry per CDR3 protein. The sample has about 700,000 distinct CDR3 sequences; about 15% are singletons. This sample was included in a study of response to subunit inactivated influenza vaccine. Study-wide findings and caveats: The authors put forward the suggestion that each seasonal influenza vaccination may bring in only a limited number of new T cells.

The germline gives CDR1 SGHRS, CDR2 YFSETQ. Trimming pared 4 bases from V and 5 bases from J, leaving 12 bases between. The CDR3 spans 13 residues. The rearrangement joins TRBV5-1 to TRBJ1-2, with D possibly TRBD1 on 6 matching bases. The sequencing used PBMCs from blood, collected around two weeks before vaccination. The clonotype comes from a man in his fifties who received an inactivated influenza vaccine. The CDR3 here is CASSPEGGYGYTF. In DNA form, the CDR3 reads TGCGCCAGCAGCCCAGAGGGGGGGTATGGCTACACCTTC.